A selection of T cell receptor beta chains follows, all from one sample in a study of healthy donors' naive CD4 and CD8 T cells. Each CDR3 protein is one row after TCRdb ran MiXCR on the reads. The repertoire has about 180,000 distinct CDR3 sequences, nearly 75% of them found once; the top ten carry roughly 2.3%. Sequenced sample: naive CD4+ and CD8+ T cells sorted from blood, pooled from several donors. The receptor set was obtained from a pool of human donors in good health; the sample pools cells from several healthy donors. Both conserved end residues are part of each CDR3. D genes are given only for firm matches. Clone size is stated in some rows and not others, as once, few, many or a class when expanded.

D gene,J gene,V gene,clone size,CDR3 protein,CDR3 DNA
-,TRBJ1-3,TRBV6-6,-,CASSYSFRRGGNTIYF,TGTGCCAGCAGTTACTCGTTCAGGAGAGGTGGAAACACCATATATTTT
-,TRBJ1-4,TRBV19,-,CASSLDGGEKLFF,TGTGCCAGTAGCCTAGACGGGGGCGAGAAACTGTTTTTT
-,TRBJ1-2,TRBV15,-,CATSRVVGGTAGYTF,TGTGCCACCAGCAGAGTAGTTGGGGGAACGGCTGGCTACACCTTC
-,TRBJ2-2,TRBV6-6,-,CASVETRNTGELFF,TGTGCCAGCGTAGAGACCCGGAACACCGGGGAGCTGTTTTTT
TRBD1,TRBJ2-7,TRBV7-9,few,CASSLAIRTGRGYEQYF,TGTGCCAGCAGCTTAGCGATCCGGACAGGGAGAGGGTACGAGCAGTACTTC
TRBD2,TRBJ2-1,TRBV24-1,once,CATSDGRLARHEQFF,TGTGCCACCAGTGATGGGAGACTAGCGAGGCATGAGCAGTTCTTC
-,TRBJ1-5,TRBV19,-,CASSMGSYSNQPQHF,TGTGCCAGTAGTATGGGCAGTTATAGCAATCAGCCCCAGCATTTT
-,TRBJ2-7,TRBV7-8,-,CASSLVLGEQYF,TGTGCCAGCAGCTTAGTACTGGGAGAGCAGTACTTC
-,TRBJ2-1,TRBV5-4,-,CASSFTSSSYNEQFF,TGTGCCAGCAGCTTCACTTCTAGCTCCTACAATGAGCAGTTCTTC
TRBD2,TRBJ2-5,TRBV6-5,-,CASSKAGGGETQYF,TGTGCCAGCAGTAAGGCGGGAGGAGGGGAGACCCAGTACTTC
-,TRBJ2-3,TRBV19,-,CASSIGVSTDTQYF,TGTGCCAGTAGTATAGGGGTAAGCACAGATACGCAGTATTTT
-,TRBJ1-1,TRBV6-5,-,CASRPDEPGVFEAFF,TGTGCCAGCAGACCCGACGAGCCAGGGGTCTTTGAAGCTTTCTTT
-,TRBJ1-2,TRBV19,-,CASSIVAQGRVYTF,TGTGCCAGTAGTATAGTGGCCCAGGGTCGAGTCTACACCTTC
-,TRBJ2-7,TRBV6-2/TRBV6-3,-,CASSRGRESEQYF,TGTGCCAGCTCCAGGGGAAGGGAAAGTGAGCAGTACTTC
-,TRBJ2-5,TRBV6-5,-,CASRGSGANQETQYF,TGTGCCAGCAGGGGAAGCGGCGCCAATCAAGAGACCCAGTACTTC
-,TRBJ2-1,TRBV11-3,-,CASSPMSGKGDNEQFF,TGTGCCAGCAGCCCGATGAGTGGAAAGGGAGACAATGAGCAGTTCTTC
-,TRBJ1-2,TRBV29-1,-,CSVGQGGVPYGYTF,TGCAGCGTTGGTCAAGGGGGTGTCCCTTATGGCTACACCTTC
TRBD1,TRBJ2-7,TRBV29-1,-,CSVGRDRAPYEQYF,TGCAGCGTTGGCCGGGACAGAGCGCCGTACGAGCAGTACTTC
-,TRBJ1-1,TRBV7-8,-,CASSLGMNAEAFF,TGTGCCAGCAGCTTAGGGATGAACGCTGAAGCTTTCTTT
-,TRBJ2-2,TRBV30,-,CAWSAQGQRELFF,TGTGCCTGGAGTGCACAGGGTCAGCGGGAGCTGTTTTTT
-,TRBJ2-5,TRBV29-1,-,CSVEEAGSETQYF,TGCAGCGTTGAAGAGGCGGGGAGTGAGACCCAGTACTTC
TRBD1,TRBJ1-3,TRBV6-5,-,CASRKRGTAPSGNTIYF,TGTGCCAGCAGAAAACGCGGGACAGCTCCCTCTGGAAACACCATATATTTT
-,TRBJ1-1,TRBV6-2/TRBV6-3,-,CASSYPSGSEAFF,TGTGCCAGCAGTTACCCAAGCGGCTCTGAAGCTTTCTTT
TRBD1,TRBJ2-7,TRBV29-1,-,CSVRDRARFYEQYF,TGCAGCGTCCGAGACAGGGCCCGGTTCTACGAGCAGTACTTC
-,TRBJ1-5,TRBV6-5,-,CASSPVLDQPQHF,TGTGCCAGCTCACCAGTCTTAGATCAGCCCCAGCATTTT
-,TRBJ1-2,TRBV20-1,-,CSARDLQAVYGYTF,TGCAGTGCTAGAGATTTACAGGCCGTCTATGGCTACACCTTC
TRBD1,TRBJ1-2,TRBV19,once,CASSSPGTGGGYTF,TGTGCCAGTAGCAGCCCCGGGACAGGGGGCGGCTACACCTTC